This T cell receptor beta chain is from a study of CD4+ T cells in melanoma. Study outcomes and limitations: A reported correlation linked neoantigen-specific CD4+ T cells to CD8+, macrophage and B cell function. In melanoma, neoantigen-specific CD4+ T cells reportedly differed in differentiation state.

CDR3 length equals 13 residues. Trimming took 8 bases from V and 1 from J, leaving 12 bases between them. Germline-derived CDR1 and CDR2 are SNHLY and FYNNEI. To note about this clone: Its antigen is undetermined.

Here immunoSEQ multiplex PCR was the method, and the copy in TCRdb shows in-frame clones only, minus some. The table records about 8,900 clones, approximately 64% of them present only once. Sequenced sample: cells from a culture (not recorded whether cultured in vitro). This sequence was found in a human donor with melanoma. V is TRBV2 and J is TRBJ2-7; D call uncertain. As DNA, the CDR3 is TGTGCCAGCTCGTTCCCGTTGTCCTACGAGCAGTACTTC. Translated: CASSFPLSYEQYF. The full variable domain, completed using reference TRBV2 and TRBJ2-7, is EPEVTQTPSHQVTQMGQEVILRCVPISNHLYFYWYRQILGQKVEFLVSFYNNEISEKSEIFDDQFSVERPDGSNFTLKIRSTKLEDSAMYFCASSFPLSYEQYFGPGTRLTVT.